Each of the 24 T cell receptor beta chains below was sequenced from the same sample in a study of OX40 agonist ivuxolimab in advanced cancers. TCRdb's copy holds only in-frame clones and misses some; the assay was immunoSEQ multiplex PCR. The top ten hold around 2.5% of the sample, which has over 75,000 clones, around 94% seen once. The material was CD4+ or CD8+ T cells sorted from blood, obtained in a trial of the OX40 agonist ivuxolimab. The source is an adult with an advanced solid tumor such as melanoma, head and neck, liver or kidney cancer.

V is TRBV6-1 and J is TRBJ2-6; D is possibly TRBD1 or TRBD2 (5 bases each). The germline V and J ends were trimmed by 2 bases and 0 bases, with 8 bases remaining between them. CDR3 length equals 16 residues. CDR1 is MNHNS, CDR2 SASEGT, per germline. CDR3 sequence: CASSEWDGSGANVLTF. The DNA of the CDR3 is TGTGCCAGCAGTGAATGGGACGGCTCTGGGGCCAACGTCCTGACTTTC.

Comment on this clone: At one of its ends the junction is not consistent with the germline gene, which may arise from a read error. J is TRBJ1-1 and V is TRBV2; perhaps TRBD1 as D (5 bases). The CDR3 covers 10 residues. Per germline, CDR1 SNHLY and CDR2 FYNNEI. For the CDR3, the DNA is TGTGCCAGCAGTGAAGGGGGACCGAGATTT. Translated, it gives CASSEGGPRF.

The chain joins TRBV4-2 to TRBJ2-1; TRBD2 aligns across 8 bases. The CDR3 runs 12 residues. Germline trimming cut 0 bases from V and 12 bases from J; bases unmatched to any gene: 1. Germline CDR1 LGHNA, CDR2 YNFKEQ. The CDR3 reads CASSQDGGGQFF. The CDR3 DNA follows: TGTGCCAGCAGCCAAGACGGGGGGGGGCAGTTCTTC.

Here the CDR3 DNA reads TGTGCCAGCTCACCCCCCCGACTGGTAGATACGCAGTATTTT. This encodes CASSPPRLVDTQYF. This sequence joins TRBV18 and TRBJ2-3, with D uncertain. Germline CDR1 is KGHSH and CDR2 is LQKENI. The V end lost 3 bases, the J end lost 5 bases, and 12 bases lay between the germline ends. The CDR3 covers 14 residues.

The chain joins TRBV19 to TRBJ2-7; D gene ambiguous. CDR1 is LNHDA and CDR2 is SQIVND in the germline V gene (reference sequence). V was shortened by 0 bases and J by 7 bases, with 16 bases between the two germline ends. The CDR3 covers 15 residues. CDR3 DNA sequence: TGTGCCAGTAGTATAGATCTATTTGGAATGCGGGAGCAGTACTTC. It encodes CASSIDLFGMREQYF.

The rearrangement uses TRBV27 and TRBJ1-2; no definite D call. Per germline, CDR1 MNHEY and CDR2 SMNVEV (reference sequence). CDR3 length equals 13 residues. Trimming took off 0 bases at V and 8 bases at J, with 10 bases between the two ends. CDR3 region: CASSLSVRTGYTF. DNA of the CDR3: TGTGCCAGCAGTTTATCGGTTAGAACCGGCTACACCTTC.

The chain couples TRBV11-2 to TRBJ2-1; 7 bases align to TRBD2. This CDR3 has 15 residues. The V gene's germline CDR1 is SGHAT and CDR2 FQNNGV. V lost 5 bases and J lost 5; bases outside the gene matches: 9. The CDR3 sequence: CASSVSASGNNEQFF. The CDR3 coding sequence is TGTGCCAGCAGCGTATCGGCTAGCGGTAACAATGAGCAGTTCTTC.

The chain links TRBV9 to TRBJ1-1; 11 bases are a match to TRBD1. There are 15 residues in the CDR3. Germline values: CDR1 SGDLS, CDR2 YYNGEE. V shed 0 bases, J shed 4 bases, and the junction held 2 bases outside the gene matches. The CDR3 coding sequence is TGTGCCAGCAGCGTAGTAGGGACAGGGGGCACTGAAGCTTTCTTT. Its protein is CASSVVGTGGTEAFF.

The CDR3 loop is CASSLGRSSYNEQFF. CDR3 bases: TGTGCCAGCAGCTTAGGACGGAGCTCCTACAATGAGCAGTTCTTC. The genes are TRBV11-2 and TRBJ2-1; no clear D gene. This CDR3 has 15 residues. Germline CDR1 is SGHAT and CDR2 is FQNNGV. Trimming took off 1 base at V and 0 bases at J, with 7 bases between the two ends.

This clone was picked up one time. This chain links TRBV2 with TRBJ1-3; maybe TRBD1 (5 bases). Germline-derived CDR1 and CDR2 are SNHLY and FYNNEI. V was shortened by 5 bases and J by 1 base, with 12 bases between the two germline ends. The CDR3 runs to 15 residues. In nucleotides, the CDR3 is TGTGCCAGCAGTTCGCGGGGGAGTTCTGGAAACACCATATATTTT. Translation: CASSSRGSSGNTIYF.

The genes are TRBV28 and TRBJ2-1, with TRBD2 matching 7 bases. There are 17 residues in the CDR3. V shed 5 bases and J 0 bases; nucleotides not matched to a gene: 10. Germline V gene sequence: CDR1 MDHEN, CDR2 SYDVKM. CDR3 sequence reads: CASSTRDYSSSYNEQFF. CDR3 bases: TGTGCCAGCAGTACCCGGGACTACTCTAGCTCCTACAATGAGCAGTTCTTC.

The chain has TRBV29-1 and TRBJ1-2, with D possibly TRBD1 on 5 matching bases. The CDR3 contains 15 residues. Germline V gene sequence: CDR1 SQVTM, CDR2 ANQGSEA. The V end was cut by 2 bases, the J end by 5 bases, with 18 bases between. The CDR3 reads CSVESRDAIFYGYTF. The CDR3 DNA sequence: TGCAGCGTTGAAAGTCGGGACGCGATTTTTTATGGCTACACCTTC. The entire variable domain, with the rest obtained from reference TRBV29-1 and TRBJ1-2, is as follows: SAVISQKPSRDICQRGTSLTIQCQVDSQVTMMFWYRQQPGQSLTLIATANQGSEATYESGFVIDKFPISRPNLTFSTLTVSNMSPEDSSIYLCSVESRDAIFYGYTFGSGTRLTVV.

The CDR3 sequence: CASSVEASYNEQFF. In DNA, the CDR3 is TGTGCCAGCAGCGTAGAGGCGAGTTACAATGAGCAGTTCTTC. J is TRBJ2-1 and V is TRBV9; D not resolved. The CDR3 is 14 amino acids. The germline CDR1 and CDR2 sequences are SGDLS and YYNGEE. V gave up 0 bases and J gave up 4 bases, with 8 bases separating them.

CDR3 sequence reads: CASSDPGTSGRDTQYF. CDR3 bases: TGTGCCAGCAGTGATCCCGGGACTAGCGGGAGGGATACGCAGTATTTT. The genes are TRBV25-1 and TRBJ2-3, with 15 bases matching TRBD2. This CDR3 is built from 16 residues. V was pared by 3 bases and J by 6 bases, with 4 bases of the junction left unmatched. CDR1 and CDR2 from the germline V gene are MGHDK and SYGVNS.

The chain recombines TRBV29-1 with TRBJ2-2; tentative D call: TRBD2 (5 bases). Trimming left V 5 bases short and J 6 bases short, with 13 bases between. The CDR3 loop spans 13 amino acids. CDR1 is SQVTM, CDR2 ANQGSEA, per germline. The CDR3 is CSVQGLYSGELFF. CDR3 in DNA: TGCAGCGTTCAAGGACTGTATTCCGGGGAGCTGTTTTTT.

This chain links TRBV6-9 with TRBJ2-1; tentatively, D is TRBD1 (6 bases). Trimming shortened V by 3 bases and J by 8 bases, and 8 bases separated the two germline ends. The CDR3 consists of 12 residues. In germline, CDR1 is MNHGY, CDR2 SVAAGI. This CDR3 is CASSYRGDEQFF. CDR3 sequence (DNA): TGTGCCAGCAGTTACAGGGGAGATGAGCAGTTCTTC.

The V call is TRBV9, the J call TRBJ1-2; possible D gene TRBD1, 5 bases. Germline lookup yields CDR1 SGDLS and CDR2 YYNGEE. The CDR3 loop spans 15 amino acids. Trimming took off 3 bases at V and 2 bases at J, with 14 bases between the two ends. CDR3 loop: CASSASSDRNYGYTF. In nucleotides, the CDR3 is TGTGCCAGCAGCGCCAGCTCCGACAGAAACTATGGCTACACCTTC.

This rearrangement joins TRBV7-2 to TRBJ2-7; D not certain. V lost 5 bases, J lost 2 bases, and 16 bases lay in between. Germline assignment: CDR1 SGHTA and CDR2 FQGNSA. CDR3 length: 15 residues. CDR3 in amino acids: CASSGRERSTYEQYF. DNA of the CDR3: TGTGCCAGCAGCGGGCGCGAGCGATCCACCTACGAGCAGTACTTC.

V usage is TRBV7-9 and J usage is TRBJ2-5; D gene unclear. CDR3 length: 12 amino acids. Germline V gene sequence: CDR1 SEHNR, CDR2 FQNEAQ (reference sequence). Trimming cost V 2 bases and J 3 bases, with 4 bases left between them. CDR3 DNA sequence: TGTGCCAGCAGCTTAATTGAAGAGACCCAGTACTTC. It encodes CASSLIEETQYF.

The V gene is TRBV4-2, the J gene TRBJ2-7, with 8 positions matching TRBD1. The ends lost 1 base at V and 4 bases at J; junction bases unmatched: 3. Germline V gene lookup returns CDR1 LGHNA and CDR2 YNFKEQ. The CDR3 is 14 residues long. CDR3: CASSQVGQGYEQYF. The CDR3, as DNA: TGTGCCAGCAGCCAAGTTGGACAGGGATACGAGCAGTACTTC.

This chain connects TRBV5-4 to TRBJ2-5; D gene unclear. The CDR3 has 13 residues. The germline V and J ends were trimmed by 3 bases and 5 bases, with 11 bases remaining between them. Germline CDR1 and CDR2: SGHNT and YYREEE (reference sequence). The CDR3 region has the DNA TGTGCCAGCAGCTCCCTTAATTGGGAGACCCAGTACTTC. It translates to CASSSLNWETQYF.

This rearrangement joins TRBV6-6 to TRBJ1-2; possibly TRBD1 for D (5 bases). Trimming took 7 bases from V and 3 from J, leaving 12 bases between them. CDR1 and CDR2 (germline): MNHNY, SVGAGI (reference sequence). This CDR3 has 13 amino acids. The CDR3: CASNSGIDYGYTF. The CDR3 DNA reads TGTGCCAGCAACTCAGGGATAGACTATGGCTACACCTTC.

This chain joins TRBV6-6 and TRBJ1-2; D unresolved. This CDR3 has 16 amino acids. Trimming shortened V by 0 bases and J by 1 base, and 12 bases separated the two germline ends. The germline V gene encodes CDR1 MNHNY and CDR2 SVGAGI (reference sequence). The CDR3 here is CASSYSSPEYNYGYTF. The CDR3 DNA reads TGTGCCAGCAGTTACTCGAGCCCCGAATATAACTATGGCTACACCTTC.

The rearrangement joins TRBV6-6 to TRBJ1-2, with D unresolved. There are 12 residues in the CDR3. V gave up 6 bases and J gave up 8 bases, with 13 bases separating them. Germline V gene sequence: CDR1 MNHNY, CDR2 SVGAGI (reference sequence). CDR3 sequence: CASSAAGWGYTF. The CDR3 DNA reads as TGTGCCAGCAGCGCGGCGGGTTGGGGCTACACCTTC.